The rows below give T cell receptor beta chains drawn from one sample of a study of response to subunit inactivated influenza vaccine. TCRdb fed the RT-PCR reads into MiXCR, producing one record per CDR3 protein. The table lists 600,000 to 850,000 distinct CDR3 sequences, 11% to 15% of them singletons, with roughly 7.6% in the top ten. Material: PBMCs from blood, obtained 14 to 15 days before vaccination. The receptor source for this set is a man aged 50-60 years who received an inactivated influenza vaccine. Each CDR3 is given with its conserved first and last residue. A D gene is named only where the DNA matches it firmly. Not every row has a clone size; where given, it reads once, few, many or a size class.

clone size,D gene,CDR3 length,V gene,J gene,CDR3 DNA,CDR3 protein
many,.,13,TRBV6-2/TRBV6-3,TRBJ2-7,TGTGCCAGCAGTTACGGGACGAACTACGAGCAGTACTTC,CASSYGTNYEQYF
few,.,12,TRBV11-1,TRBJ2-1,TGTGCCAGCAGCTTAGCGTACGATGAGCAGTTCTTC,CASSLAYDEQFF
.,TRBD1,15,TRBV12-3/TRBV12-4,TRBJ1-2,TGTGCCAGCAGTTCCTTGGGACAGGGTAGGGGAGGCTACACCTTC,CASSSLGQGRGGYTF
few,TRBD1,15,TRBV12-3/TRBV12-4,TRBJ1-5,TGTGCCAGCAGGTCAGGGGGTGGGAGCAATCAGCCCCAGCATTTT,CASRSGGGSNQPQHF
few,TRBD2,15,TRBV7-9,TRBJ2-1,TGTGCCAGCCCCCCCCGGACTAGCGGGAATAGTGAGCAGTTCTTC,CASPPRTSGNSEQFF
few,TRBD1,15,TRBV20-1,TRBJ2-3,TGCAGTGCCACCGGACAGGGTTCACCAGCCCATACGCAGTATTTT,CSATGQGSPAHTQYF
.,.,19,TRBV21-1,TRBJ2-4,TGTGCCAGCAGCAAAGTGAGGGGCGACGGTGTTGGTGACAAAAACATTCAGTACTTC,CASSKVRGDGVGDKNIQYF
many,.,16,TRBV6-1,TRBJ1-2,TGTGCCAGCAGTGAACATTCCGGGACGGTAAAGATGGGCTACACCTTC,CASSEHSGTVKMGYTF
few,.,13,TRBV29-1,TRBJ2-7,TGCAGCGTTGACCGAGGGGAAGGCTACGAGCAGTACTTC,CSVDRGEGYEQYF
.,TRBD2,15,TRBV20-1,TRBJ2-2,TGCAGTGCCCGACTAGCGGGAGAGAACACCGGGGAGCTGTTTTTT,CSARLAGENTGELFF
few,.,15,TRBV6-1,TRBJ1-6,TGTGCCAGCAGTGAACCGGGCCCCCGAAACTCACCCCTCCACTTT,CASSEPGPRNSPLHF
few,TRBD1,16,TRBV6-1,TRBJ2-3,TGTGCCAGCAGTAGGAGTGACAGGGCGAGCACAGATACGCAGTATTTT,CASSRSDRASTDTQYF
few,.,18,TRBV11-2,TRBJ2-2,TGTGCCAGCAGCTTAGATCGGTGGTCGGGACATCAAACCGGGGAGCTGTTTTTT,CASSLDRWSGHQTGELFF
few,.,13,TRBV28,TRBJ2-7,TGTGCCAGTCGACGGGACTTAGCCTACGAGCAGTACTTC,CASRRDLAYEQYF
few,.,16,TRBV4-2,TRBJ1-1,TGTGCCAGCAGCCAAGATATGGGGGGATGGGACACTGAAGCTTTCTTT,CASSQDMGGWDTEAFF
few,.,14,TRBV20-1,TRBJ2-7,TGCAGTGCTAGAATCCGTCAGGGAGTCTACGAGCAGTACTTC,CSARIRQGVYEQYF
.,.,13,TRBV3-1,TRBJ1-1,TGTGCCAGCAGCCAAGATATCGGCACTGAAGCTTTCTTT,CASSQDIGTEAFF
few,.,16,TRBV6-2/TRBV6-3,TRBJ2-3,TGTGCCAGCAGTTATTGGGGGGGGGGCCTCGACAATACGCAGTATTTT,CASSYWGGGLDNTQYF
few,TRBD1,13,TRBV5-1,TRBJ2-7,TGCGCCAGCAGCTGGACGACAGGGACCGAGCAGTACTTC,CASSWTTGTEQYF
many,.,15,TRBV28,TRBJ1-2,TGTGCCAGCAGTTTTGTTGAAGGGAAGGACTATGGCTACACCTTC,CASSFVEGKDYGYTF